This TCR beta chain stems from a study of CD4 T cells in relation to SARS-CoV-2 and coronaviruses. Notes on the study in general: No crossreactivity against non-spike viral proteins was tested here. The assay detects memory recall responses, not culture-primed primary responses. SARS-CoV-2-driven expansion was significantly weaker in crossreactive than monoreactive clones.

CDR1 is SGHDT, CDR2 YYEEEE, per germline. V was trimmed by 2 bases and J by 3 bases, leaving 12 bases between them. The CDR3 extends over 14 amino acids. Concerning this clone itself: Its target is unknown.

Profiled with immunoSEQ multiplex PCR; TCRdb holds only in-frame clones, not every one. The table lists about 56,000 clones, 92% of them singletons, with 0.4% in the top ten. Material: naive CD4+ T cells from PBMCs. The subset denotes: naive CD4+ T cells isolated by negative enrichment. The TCR comes from an adult with COVID-19. The chain recombines TRBV5-6 with TRBJ2-7, with D perhaps TRBD2 (5 bases). The CDR3 sequence is CASSFYGDFYEQYF. The DNA for the CDR3 is TGTGCCAGCAGCTTTTACGGGGATTTCTACGAGCAGTACTTC.